This T cell receptor (beta chain) was retrieved from a study of blood T cell repertoires in COVID-19. Study at large: The analysed material was cDNA or gDNA that came from T cells, B-cell-depleted T cells, or PBMCs.

Produced via immunoSEQ multiplex PCR; TCRdb's table is partial and in-frame only. The sample contains a few hundred thousand clones, more than 75% of which appear only once. Enrollees, about 18 to 89 years old, lived in 24 US areas. V lost 6 bases and J lost 1, with 12 bases in between. The CDR3 has 15 residues. Germline CDR1 is SNHLY and CDR2 is FYNNEI. This TCR came from a woman younger than 35 who had recovered from COVID-19. The rearrangement joins TRBV2 to TRBJ2-2, with D possibly being TRBD1 (6 bases). The sequenced sample was PBMCs or T cells enriched from blood (not recorded which). CDR3 nucleotide sequence: TGTGCCAGCAGCGTACTACAGGGGAACACCGGGGAGCTGTTTTTT. Translation: CASSVLQGNTGELFF. Drawing the rest from reference TRBV2 and TRBJ2-2, the complete variable domain is EPEVTQTPSHQVTQMGQEVILRCVPISNHLYFYWYRQILGQKVEFLVSFYNNEISEKSEIFDDQFSVERPDGSNFTLKIRSTKLEDSAMYFCASSVLQGNTGELFFGEGSRLTVL.